Listed here are 6 T cell receptor beta chains from one sample, sequenced in a study of T cells after yellow fever vaccination. TCRdb analysed the 5' RACE reads with MiXCR anew, one entry per CDR3 protein. The sample carries about 320,000 distinct CDR3 sequences, around 4.5% recorded once. This material consisted of PBMCs, taken 15 days after the yellow fever booster vaccination. Source of these receptors: a man aged 18 to 30 who received the YFV17D yellow fever vaccine.

This clonotype was counted many times. J is TRBJ2-2 and V is TRBV7-2; 7 bases align to TRBD1. V was clipped by 2 bases and J by 6 bases; unmatched bases: 12. The CDR3 loop spans 17 amino acids. Germline V lookup: CDR1 SGHTA, CDR2 FQGNSA. CDR3 amino acids: CASSLSPWTGSAGELFF. CDR3 coding DNA: TGTGCCAGCAGCTTAAGCCCCTGGACAGGATCCGCCGGGGAGCTGTTTTTT.

Only a few counts were recorded for this clonotype. The gene calls are TRBV20-1 and TRBJ2-1; TRBD2 agrees at 7 bases. This CDR3 has 13 amino acids. The junction had 4 bases not matched to a gene; V was cut back by 5 bases and J by 3 bases. Per the germline V gene, CDR1 is DFQATT and CDR2 is SNEGSKA (reference sequence). CDR3 nucleotides: TGCAGTGCTTTAGCGGGCCTCTACAATGAGCAGTTCTTC. Encoded protein: CSALAGLYNEQFF.

This clonotype appeared many times. The V call is TRBV21-1, the J call TRBJ2-7; TRBD1 was called by the table and not checked on the DNA. TRBV21-1 is annotated as a pseudogene. The CDR3 consists of 13 residues. CDR3 protein: CAIKGTSRYEQYV. CDR3 in DNA: TGTGCCATAAAGGGGACAAGTCGCTACGAGCAGTACGTC.

This clonotype was detected many times. The chain couples TRBV7-9 to TRBJ2-1, with 10 positions matching TRBD1. This CDR3 comprises 14 residues. Germline loops: CDR1 SEHNR, CDR2 FQNEAQ (reference sequence). Trimming cost V 6 bases and J 8 bases; bases outside gene matches: 7. CDR3 amino acids: CASRSGDRGHEQFF. The CDR3 bases are TGTGCCAGCAGGTCTGGGGACAGGGGTCATGAGCAGTTCTTC. The full variable domain, with the rest looked up from reference TRBV7-9 and TRBJ2-1, is DTGVSQNPRHKITKRGQNVTFRCDPISEHNRLYWYRQTLGQGPEFLTYFQNEAQLEKSRLLSDRFSAERPKGSFSTLEIQRTEQGDSAMYLCASRSGDRGHEQFFGPGTRLTVL.

This clonotype was recorded many times. This chain links TRBV20-1 with TRBJ2-5; possibly TRBD2 for D (5 bases). The ends were cut back, 0 bases at V and 4 bases at J, with 9 bases in the middle. The CDR3 runs to 13 residues. The germline gives CDR1 DFQATT, CDR2 SNEGSKA (reference sequence). The CDR3 protein is CSARDGGPETQYF. The CDR3 DNA sequence: TGCAGTGCTAGAGACGGAGGCCCAGAGACCCAGTACTTC.

This clonotype was recorded many times. V and J are TRBV7-9 and TRBJ2-1; possibly TRBD1 for D (6 bases). This CDR3 comprises 13 residues. V lost 5 bases, J lost 12 bases, and 17 bases lay in between. Germline values: CDR1 SEHNR, CDR2 FQNEAQ (reference sequence). CDR3: CASSQVGARRQFF. As DNA, the CDR3 is TGTGCCAGCAGCCAGGTGGGGGCCCGGCGGCAGTTCTTC.